This T cell receptor beta chain was captured by sequencing in a study of T cell clones after liver transplantation. This clone appeared a single time. Clones were sequenced by immunoSEQ multiplex PCR, and TCRdb holds only the in-frame ones, with some missing. This sample has some 61,000 clones, with less than 75% found just once. Trimming left V 4 bases short and J 4 bases short, with 11 bases between. The CDR3 spans 14 residues. Germline loops: CDR1 SGHDT, CDR2 YYEEEE. Sequenced here: CD4+ T cells from blood, sampled at the 22-month timepoint. The chain recombines TRBV5-6 with TRBJ1-4; a possible D gene is TRBD1 (5 bases). The sequence came from a human patient who received a liver transplant. The graft donor may have given rise to some T cells. CDR3 sequence reads: CASSRGTFNEKLFF. CDR3 in DNA: TGTGCCAGCAGCCGCGGGACGTTTAATGAAAAACTGTTTTTT.